Listed here are 23 T cell receptor beta chains from one sample, sequenced in a study of T cell repertoires in cytomegalovirus infection. TCRdb analysed the reads with MiXCR anew, one entry per CDR3 protein. The sample lists approximately 630,000 distinct CDR3 sequences, more than 20% occurring once. Sequencing used CD8+ T cells from PBMCs. Receptors originate from a human donor in good health (CMV status not recorded). Some clones in this sample may be carry-over from other donors' samples.

The chain links TRBV20-1 to TRBJ2-1; 7 nucleotides agree with TRBD1. The CDR3 is made up of 14 amino acids. J was trimmed by 0 bases and V by 5 bases; bases with no gene match: 4. Germline V gene data show CDR1 as DFQATT and CDR2 as SNEGSKA (reference sequence). CDR3 sequence reads: CSAAGGSSYNEQFF. Here the CDR3 DNA reads TGCAGTGCTGCAGGGGGTAGCTCCTACAATGAGCAGTTCTTC.

The chain links TRBV2 to TRBJ1-2, with 9 nucleotides matching TRBD1. The ends lost 1 base at V and 6 bases at J; junction bases unmatched: 6. This CDR3 region has 15 residues. CDR1 and CDR2 (germline): SNHLY, FYNNEI. CDR3 region: CASSEEDRGGHGYTF. The CDR3, as DNA: TGTGCCAGCAGTGAAGAGGACAGGGGAGGCCATGGCTACACCTTC. Together with reference TRBV2 and TRBJ1-2, the CDR3 gives the full variable domain: EPEVTQTPSHQVTQMGQEVILRCVPISNHLYFYWYRQILGQKVEFLVSFYNNEISEKSEIFDDQFSVERPDGSNFTLKIRSTKLEDSAMYFCASSEEDRGGHGYTFGSGTRLTVV.

This clonotype occurred many times. The V gene is TRBV7-9, the J gene TRBJ1-1; D ambiguous. This CDR3 is 14 amino acids long. Germline V gives CDR1 SEHNR, CDR2 FQNEAQ (reference sequence). Trimming cost V 1 base and J 1 base, with 7 bases left between them. The CDR3 protein is CASSLDSQNTEAFF. CDR3 nucleotide sequence: TGTGCCAGCAGCTTAGATTCCCAGAACACTGAAGCTTTCTTT.

Points on this clonotype: A much larger clone differs from this one at a single base, so this may be a read error. The chain has TRBV10-3 and TRBJ2-1; tentative D call: TRBD2 (6 bases). Germline assignment: CDR1 ENHRY and CDR2 SYGVKD. Trimming took off 4 bases at V and 0 bases at J, with 10 bases between the two ends. CDR3 length: 15 amino acids. This CDR3 is CAISGLAVSYNEQFF. In nucleotides, the CDR3 is TGTGCCATCAGTGGGTTAGCGGTCTCCTACAATGAGCAGTTCTTC.

This clonotype was counted a few times. The CDR3 DNA reads as TGTGCCAGCACTCCGGGGGGGGCCCCAGAGACCCAGTACTTC. Translating gives CASTPGGAPETQYF. The chain couples TRBV28 to TRBJ2-5; 8 positions agree with TRBD2. CDR1 is MDHEN and CDR2 is SYDVKM in the germline V gene. V shed 7 bases, J shed 4 bases, and the junction held 8 bases outside the gene matches. This CDR3 has 14 residues.

This clonotype was counted many times. The chain has TRBV7-9 and TRBJ1-5; D is unclear. Germline CDR1 is SEHNR and CDR2 is FQNEAQ (reference sequence). This CDR3 has 12 amino acids. Trimming took 7 bases from V and 6 from J, leaving 10 bases between them. CDR3 protein: CASTFQSQPQHF. The CDR3, as DNA: TGTGCCAGCACCTTCCAAAGTCAGCCCCAGCATTTT.

The chain employs TRBV5-6 and TRBJ2-2; D remains unclear. Germline CDR1 is SGHDT and CDR2 is YYEEEE. V lost 0 bases and J 2 bases, leaving 8 bases between the germline ends. The CDR3 is made up of 15 amino acids. Written as DNA, the CDR3 is TGTGCCAGCAGCTTGGCCGGGTACAACACCGGGGAGCTGTTTTTT. Its protein product is CASSLAGYNTGELFF.

This clonotype was detected ten times or more. J is TRBJ2-1 and V is TRBV12-3 or TRBV12-4, with 7 bases matching TRBD1. With V trimmed by 9 bases and J by 0 bases, 8 bases remained unmatched. CDR3 size: 15 residues. In nucleotides, the CDR3 is TGTGCCAGTAGTCCCTGGGACAGCTCCTACAATGAGCAGTTCTTC. It yields the protein CASSPWDSSYNEQFF.

The chain has TRBV29-1 and TRBJ2-2, with 8 bases that match TRBD2. Germline values: CDR1 SQVTM, CDR2 ANQGSEA. The CDR3 is 14 amino acids. Trimming took 7 bases from V and 2 from J; bases not matched to a gene: 6. The CDR3 protein is CSALGTSNTGELFF. The CDR3 DNA is TGCAGCGCCCTCGGGACTAGTAACACCGGGGAGCTGTTTTTT.

In regard to this clonotype: This could be a read error, since a much larger clone is one nucleotide away. V usage is TRBV5-6 and J usage is TRBJ2-1, with D perhaps matching TRBD2 (6 bases). The length of the CDR3 is 17 residues. Between the trimmed V and J ends, which lost 4 bases and 5 bases, there was a span of 22 bases. The germline V gene has CDR1 SGHDT and CDR2 YYEEEE. The CDR3 nucleotides read TGTGCCAGCAGCCCGGGATTAGGAGGGTTCAAGAACAATGAGCAGTTCTTC. Amino acids: CASSPGLGGFKNNEQFF.

Worth noting for this clonotype: This may come from a read error, since a much larger clone is one base off. V gene TRBV7-6 combines with J gene TRBJ2-5; D unresolved. This CDR3 has 11 amino acids. Germline V gives CDR1 SGHVS, CDR2 FNYEAQ. V was pared by 8 bases and J by 5 bases, with 9 bases between. CDR3 sequence reads: CASANGETQYF. The CDR3 DNA sequence: TGTGCCAGCGCGAACGGGGAGACCCAGTACTTC.

At least ten counts were recorded for this clonotype. The chain couples TRBV28 to TRBJ2-7; TRBD1 aligns across 9 bases. Per the germline V gene, CDR1 is MDHEN and CDR2 is SYDVKM. Losses at the gene ends were 4 bases for V and 3 bases for J; bases not matched to a gene: 4. The CDR3 sequence is 14 residues long. The CDR3 sequence: CASSWDRDDYEQYV. In DNA, the CDR3 is TGTGCCAGCAGTTGGGACAGGGATGACTACGAGCAGTACGTC.

This clonotype was counted many times. The chain combines TRBV7-9 with TRBJ2-1; D remains ambiguous. The germline V and J ends were trimmed by 3 bases and 4 bases, with 10 bases remaining between them. The CDR3 loop spans 14 amino acids. Germline loops: CDR1 SEHNR, CDR2 FQNEAQ (reference sequence). The CDR3 nucleotides read TGTGCCAGCAGCTTCTCAGATATTTACAATGAGCAGTTCTTC. It translates to CASSFSDIYNEQFF.

V usage is TRBV2 and J usage is TRBJ1-2; D may be TRBD1 (6 bases). The CDR3 loop spans 17 amino acids. Germline CDR1 is SNHLY and CDR2 is FYNNEI. With 0 bases removed from V and 4 bases from J, the gap between germline ends came to 18 bases. CDR3 sequence (DNA): TGTGCCAGCAGTGAAGCGCCCTCCTATACAGGGAGCTATGGCTACACCTTC. This codes for CASSEAPSYTGSYGYTF.

This clonotype was detected only a few times. The gene calls are TRBV7-9 and TRBJ2-7, with 10 bases that match TRBD1. J lost 5 bases, V lost 0 bases, and 4 bases had no gene match. Germline lookup yields CDR1 SEHNR and CDR2 FQNEAQ (reference sequence). This CDR3 spans 15 amino acids. The CDR3 DNA sequence: TGTGCCAGCAGCTTAGCACCGGGACAGGGGAACGAGCAGTACTTC. The encoded protein is CASSLAPGQGNEQYF.

This clonotype was picked up a small number of times. The chain has TRBV7-2 and TRBJ2-3; D not certain. V shed 5 bases and J shed 0 bases, with 9 bases lying between them. There are 14 residues in the CDR3. Germline-derived CDR1 and CDR2 are SGHTA and FQGNSA. The CDR3, as DNA: TGTGCCAGCAGCCGGGTTTTGAGCACAGATACGCAGTATTTT. Its protein product is CASSRVLSTDTQYF.

For the CDR3, the DNA is TGTGCCAGCAGTTTACCCACTAGCGGGGGGCATAGCTCCTACAATGAGCAGTTCTTC. Translation gives CASSLPTSGGHSSYNEQFF. The chain is built from TRBV28 and TRBJ2-1, with 12 bases aligning to TRBD2. Losses at the gene ends were 2 bases for V and 0 bases for J; bases not matched to a gene: 8. Germline CDR1 is MDHEN and CDR2 is SYDVKM. CDR3 length: 19 residues.

This clonotype was seen a handful of times. The chain carries TRBV6-2 or TRBV6-3 and TRBJ2-1; 8 bases are a match to TRBD2. The germline V gene encodes CDR1 MNHEY and CDR2 SVGEGT. J was trimmed by 2 bases and V by 2 bases; bases with no gene match: 2. The CDR3 spans 15 residues. As DNA, the CDR3 is TGTGCCAGCAGTTACGTAGCGGGGCCCTACAATGAGCAGTTCTTC. It specifies CASSYVAGPYNEQFF.

The sample holds many counts of this clonotype. The chain carries TRBV7-3 and TRBJ2-1, with 10 bases lining up with TRBD1. Germline V CDR1 and CDR2: SGHTA, FQGTGA. There are 16 residues in the CDR3. Trimming removed 6 bases from V and 3 bases from J; junction bases left unmatched: 8. The CDR3 here is CASSLQRTGGYNEQFF. DNA for the CDR3: TGTGCCAGCAGTCTACAGAGGACAGGGGGCTACAATGAGCAGTTCTTC.

Only a few counts were recorded for this clonotype. The genes are TRBV7-9 and TRBJ1-1; a weak D match, TRBD1 (5 bases). The CDR3 length is 11 residues. Germline lookup yields CDR1 SEHNR and CDR2 FQNEAQ (reference sequence). V lost 9 bases and J lost 8, with 13 bases in between. CDR3 in DNA: TGTGCCAGTGGGGCTAAACGAGAAGCTTTCTTT. Residues: CASGAKREAFF. Variable domain in full (rest from reference TRBV7-9 and TRBJ1-1): DTGVSQNPRHKITKRGQNVTFRCDPISEHNRLYWYRQTLGQGPEFLTYFQNEAQLEKSRLLSDRFSAERPKGSFSTLEIQRTEQGDSAMYLCASGAKREAFFGQGTRLTVV.

This clonotype was found a few times. This chain connects TRBV7-6 to TRBJ2-7; 10 bases align to TRBD1. This CDR3 has 14 amino acids. CDR1 SGHVS and CDR2 FNYEAQ come from the germline V gene. V lost 3 bases to trimming and J lost 3 bases; unmatched junction nucleotides: 2. CDR3 residues: CASSFGDRGYEQYF. Written as DNA, the CDR3 is TGTGCCAGCAGCTTCGGGGACAGGGGCTACGAGCAGTACTTC.

The gene calls are TRBV28 and TRBJ2-7, with D maybe TRBD1 (5 bases). V was clipped by 3 bases and J by 8 bases, with 11 bases between them. The CDR3 loop spans 12 amino acids. Germline V gene sequence: CDR1 MDHEN, CDR2 SYDVKM. The CDR3 is CASSLGPSQQYF. The CDR3 DNA reads as TGTGCCAGCAGTTTGGGGCCTAGTCAGCAGTACTTC.

The V and J genes are TRBV28 and TRBJ2-2, with D perhaps assigned TRBD1 or TRBD2 (5 bases each). CDR3 length: 16 residues. V was cut by 6 bases and J by 4 bases, with 18 bases left in between. From germline, CDR1 is MDHEN and CDR2 SYDVKM. CDR3 residues: CASSRGAGFGTGELFF. The CDR3 region has the DNA TGTGCCAGCAGCCGAGGGGCAGGGTTCGGCACCGGGGAGCTGTTTTTT.